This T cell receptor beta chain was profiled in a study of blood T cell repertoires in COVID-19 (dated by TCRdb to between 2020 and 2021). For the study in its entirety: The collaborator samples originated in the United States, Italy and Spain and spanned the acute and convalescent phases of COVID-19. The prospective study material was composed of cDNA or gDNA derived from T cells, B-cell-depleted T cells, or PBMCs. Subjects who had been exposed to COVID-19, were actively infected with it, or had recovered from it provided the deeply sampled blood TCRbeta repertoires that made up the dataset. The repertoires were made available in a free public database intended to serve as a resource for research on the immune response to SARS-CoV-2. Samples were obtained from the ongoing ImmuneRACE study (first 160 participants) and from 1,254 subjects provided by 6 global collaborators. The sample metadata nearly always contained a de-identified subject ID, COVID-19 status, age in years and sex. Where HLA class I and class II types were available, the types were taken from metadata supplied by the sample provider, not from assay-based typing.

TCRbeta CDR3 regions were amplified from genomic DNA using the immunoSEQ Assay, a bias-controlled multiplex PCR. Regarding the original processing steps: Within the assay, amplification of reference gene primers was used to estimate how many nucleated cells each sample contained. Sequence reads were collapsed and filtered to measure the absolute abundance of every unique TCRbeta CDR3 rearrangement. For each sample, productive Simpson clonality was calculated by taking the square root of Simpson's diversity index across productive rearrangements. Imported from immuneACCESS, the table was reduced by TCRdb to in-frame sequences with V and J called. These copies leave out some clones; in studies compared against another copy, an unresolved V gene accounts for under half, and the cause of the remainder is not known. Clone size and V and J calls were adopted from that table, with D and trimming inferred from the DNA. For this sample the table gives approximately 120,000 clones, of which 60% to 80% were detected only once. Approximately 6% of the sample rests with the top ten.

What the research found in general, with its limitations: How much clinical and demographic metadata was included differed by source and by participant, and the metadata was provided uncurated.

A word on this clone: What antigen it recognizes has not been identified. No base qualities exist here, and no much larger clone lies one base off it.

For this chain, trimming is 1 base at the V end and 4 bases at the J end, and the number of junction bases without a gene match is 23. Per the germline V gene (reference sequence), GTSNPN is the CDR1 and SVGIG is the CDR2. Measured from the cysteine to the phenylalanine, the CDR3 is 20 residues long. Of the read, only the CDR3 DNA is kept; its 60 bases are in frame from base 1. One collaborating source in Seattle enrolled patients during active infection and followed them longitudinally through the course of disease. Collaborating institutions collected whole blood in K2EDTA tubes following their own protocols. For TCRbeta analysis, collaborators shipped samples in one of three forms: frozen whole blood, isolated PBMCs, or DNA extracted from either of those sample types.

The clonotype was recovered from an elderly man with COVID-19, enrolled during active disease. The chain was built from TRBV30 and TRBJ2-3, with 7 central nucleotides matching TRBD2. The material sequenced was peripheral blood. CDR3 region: CAWSASREARNVKGSDTQYF. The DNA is TGTGCCTGGAGTGCCTCCCGGGAGGCTAGAAATGTGAAGGGATCAGATACGCAGTATTTT.